One and the same sample provided the 15 T cell receptor beta chains below, sequenced in a study of sequential checkpoint blockade in melanoma. The treatment is: randomized to nivolumab then ipilimumab (arm A) or the reverse (arm B). Method: immunoSEQ multiplex PCR; TCRdb's copy keeps in-frame clones and lacks some. The sample lists almost 7,500 clones, 20% to 30% seen once, with 9.5% to 10% in the top ten. Material: tumor tissue (inferred from file names), obtained from a patient given nivolumab and ipilimumab in sequence. The receptor set was obtained from a human donor with melanoma.

This clone was found a few times. The chain combines TRBV28 with TRBJ1-2, with D uncertain. The germline CDR1 and CDR2 sequences are MDHEN and SYDVKM. Trimming pared 5 bases from V and 5 bases from J, leaving 18 bases between. The CDR3 spans 15 residues. The CDR3 bases are TGTGCCAGCAGTGCCCAGTCATACGAGACATATGGCTACACCTTC. Translating it yields CASSAQSYETYGYTF.

The rearrangement joins TRBV6-8 to TRBJ2-7, with D possibly called TRBD1 or TRBD2 (5 bases each). Trimming stripped 10 bases from V and 5 bases from J, with 24 bases between. Germline V gives CDR1 MNHGY, CDR2 SAAAGT. This CDR3 is built from 15 residues. The CDR3 reads CAIRVGGGDQDEQYV. The CDR3 DNA sequence: TGTGCCATCAGGGTCGGTGGGGGAGATCAGGACGAGCAGTACGTC.

The gene calls are TRBV7-6 and TRBJ2-1; 10 nucleotides line up with TRBD2. Per germline, CDR1 SGHVS and CDR2 FNYEAQ. The ends lost 6 bases at V and 10 bases at J; junction bases unmatched: 12. CDR3 size: 15 residues. The CDR3 spells CASRTGTSVPGEQFF. The CDR3 nucleotides read TGTGCCAGCAGAACAGGGACTAGCGTACCCGGGGAGCAGTTCTTC.

The rearrangement uses TRBV19 and TRBJ2-5; TRBD2 aligns across 7 bases. V dropped 5 bases and J dropped 10; count of bases not matched to a gene: 16. The CDR3 is made up of 15 amino acids. CDR1 LNHDA and CDR2 SQIVND come from the germline V gene (reference sequence). The CDR3 region is CASSRDGGGLTVQYF. The CDR3 coding sequence is TGTGCCAGTAGTCGAGATGGTGGGGGACTAACGGTCCAGTACTTC.

This clone qualifies as medium-sized. V is TRBV11-3 and J is TRBJ1-1; D gene ambiguous. From germline, CDR1 is SGHNT and CDR2 YENEEA. The CDR3 spans 14 residues. Trimming took 4 bases from V and 0 from J, leaving 9 bases between them. The CDR3 DNA reads TGTGCCAGCAGCTACGGTGTGATGAACACTGAAGCTTTCTTT. Protein: CASSYGVMNTEAFF.

This clone appeared a few times. The chain employs TRBV27 and TRBJ2-1; D is unresolved. The CDR3 is made up of 15 amino acids. Germline lookup yields CDR1 MNHEY and CDR2 SMNVEV (reference sequence). V was pared by 2 bases and J by 7 bases, with 15 bases between. As DNA, the CDR3 is TGTGCCAGCAGTTTAAGGCCGTCGGTTGGGAATGAGCAGTTCTTC. Its translation: CASSLRPSVGNEQFF.

The table lists this clone with a few counts. The chain employs TRBV5-1 and TRBJ1-2, with D perhaps matching TRBD1 (6 bases). The V end was cut by 1 base, the J end by 2 bases, with 12 bases between. CDR3 length: 15 residues. CDR1 is SGHRS, CDR2 YFSETQ, per germline. The DNA for the CDR3 is TGCGCCAGCAGCTTGAGTTATCAGGGGAACTATGGCTACACCTTC. Amino acids: CASSLSYQGNYGYTF.

The chain recombines TRBV29-1 with TRBJ2-5, with D possibly being TRBD2 (6 bases). V lost 0 bases to trimming and J lost 4 bases, with 18 bases between them. The CDR3 has 16 amino acids. In germline, CDR1 is SQVTM, CDR2 ANQGSEA. Written as DNA, the CDR3 is TGCAGCGTTGAAGACTTAGGGCGGGGTTGGGCAGAGACCCAGTACTTC. It codes for CSVEDLGRGWAETQYF.

A few counts support this clone. CDR3: CASSPRGGGTGELFF. The CDR3 DNA is TGTGCCAGCAGCCCCCGCGGAGGGGGCACCGGGGAGCTGTTTTTT. J is TRBJ2-2 and V is TRBV11-3, with D possibly being TRBD1 or TRBD2 (6 bases each). Germline V lookup: CDR1 SGHNT, CDR2 YENEEA. The CDR3 totals 15 residues. Trimming pared 5 bases from V and 4 bases from J, leaving 14 bases between.

This clone was picked up one time. This chain links TRBV5-1 with TRBJ2-7, with a weak D call TRBD2 (6 bases). V lost 5 bases and J lost 2, with 14 bases in between. Germline V gene lookup returns CDR1 SGHRS and CDR2 YFSETQ. The CDR3 has 14 residues. The CDR3 DNA sequence: TGCGCCAGCAGAATAAGGGCGGGACCCTACGAGCAGTACGTC. Protein: CASRIRAGPYEQYV.

This chain joins TRBV18 and TRBJ2-7; D ambiguous. This CDR3 contains 13 residues. The germline gives CDR1 KGHSH, CDR2 LQKENI. V was clipped by 2 bases and J by 3 bases, with 8 bases between them. Written as DNA, the CDR3 is TGTGCCAGCTCACCAGGGCCTCTCTACGAGCAGTACGTC. Protein: CASSPGPLYEQYV.

This clone was counted at least ten times. The chain links TRBV6-8 to TRBJ2-3, with D maybe TRBD2 (5 bases). Germline V CDR1 and CDR2: MNHGY, SAAAGT. V lost 4 bases and J 3 bases, leaving 17 bases between the germline ends. The CDR3 sequence is 16 residues long. CDR3 protein: CASSSTRRWLTDTQYF. The CDR3 DNA reads as TGTGCCAGCAGTTCCACACGGAGGTGGCTGACAGATACGCAGTATTTT.

This clone counts as medium-sized. The CDR3 sequence: CASSLGPVQAHPEKLFF. The CDR3 DNA follows: TGTGCCAGCAGCTTAGGGCCCGTACAGGCCCACCCCGAAAAACTGTTTTTT. The chain uses TRBV11-3 and TRBJ1-4; TRBD1 might be the D (5 bases). Deletions cut 1 base from V and 8 bases from J, with 20 bases between. The CDR3 consists of 17 residues. Germline-derived CDR1 and CDR2 are SGHNT and YENEEA.

This clone was detected a few times. This chain joins TRBV6-8 and TRBJ1-2; D perhaps matches TRBD1 (6 bases). Trimming took off 2 bases at V and 4 bases at J, with 11 bases between the two ends. The CDR3 has 14 residues. CDR1 is MNHGY and CDR2 is SAAAGT in the germline V gene. The chain's CDR3 is CASSYRTETYGYTF. CDR3 DNA sequence: TGTGCCAGCAGTTACCGGACAGAAACCTATGGCTACACCTTC.

V gene TRBV28 combines with J gene TRBJ1-3, with a weak D call TRBD1 (5 bases). V was trimmed by 2 bases and J by 11 bases, leaving 19 bases between them. The CDR3 totals 15 residues. CDR1 and CDR2 from the germline V gene are MDHEN and SYDVKM. The CDR3 protein is CASSLGGDSHLSIYF. CDR3 nucleotide sequence: TGTGCCAGCAGTTTAGGGGGGGACTCCCACCTGTCCATATATTTT.